This T cell receptor beta chain was found in a study of blood T cell repertoires in COVID-19. Study-wide context: In each case, the material was cDNA or gDNA derived from T cells, B-cell-depleted T cells, or PBMCs.

Per the germline V gene, CDR1 is KGHDR and CDR2 is SFDVKD. The CDR3 length is 13 residues. Trimming removed 0 bases at V and 9 bases at J, with 8 bases between. In the authors' methods: Amplification of reference gene primers provided the estimated nucleated cell counts. The data were produced by immunoSEQ multiplex PCR, yet TCRdb's version contains in-frame clones alone and is incomplete. D and trimming come from the DNA, and the V and J calls and clone size come from that table. The table lists 80,000 to 100,000 clones, around 83% of them singletons. The clonotype comes from an elderly woman in a cohort sampled during active or convalescent COVID-19. J is TRBJ2-1 and V is TRBV24-1, with D possibly matching TRBD1 (5 bases). The sequenced sample consisted of peripheral blood. The CDR3 loop is CATSDLFQGEQFF. The CDR3 DNA follows: TGTGCCACCAGTGATTTGTTCCAGGGTGAGCAGTTCTTC.